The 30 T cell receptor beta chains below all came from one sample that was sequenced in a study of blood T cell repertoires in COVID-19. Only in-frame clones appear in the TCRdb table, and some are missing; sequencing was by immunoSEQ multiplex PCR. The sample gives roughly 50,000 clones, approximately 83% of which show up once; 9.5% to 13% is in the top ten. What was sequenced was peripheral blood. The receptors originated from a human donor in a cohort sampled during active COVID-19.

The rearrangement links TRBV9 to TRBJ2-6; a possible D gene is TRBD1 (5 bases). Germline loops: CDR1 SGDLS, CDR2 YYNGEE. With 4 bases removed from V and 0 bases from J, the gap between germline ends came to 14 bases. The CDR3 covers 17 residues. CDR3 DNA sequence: TGTGCCAGCAGCCCCAGACAGTTTCTCTCTGGGGCCAACGTCCTGACTTTC. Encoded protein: CASSPRQFLSGANVLTF.

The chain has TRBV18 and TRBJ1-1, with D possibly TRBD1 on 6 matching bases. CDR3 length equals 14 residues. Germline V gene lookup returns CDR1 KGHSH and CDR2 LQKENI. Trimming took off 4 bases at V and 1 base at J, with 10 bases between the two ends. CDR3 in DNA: TGTGCCAGCTCACAGGGGGTTTCGAACACTGAAGCTTTCTTT. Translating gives CASSQGVSNTEAFF.

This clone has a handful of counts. CDR3 protein: CASSIDNVPRNEQFF. The CDR3, as DNA: TGTGCCAGTAGTATAGACAATGTCCCTCGGAATGAGCAGTTCTTC. V is TRBV19 and J is TRBJ2-1; D gene ambiguous. V gave up 0 bases and J gave up 7 bases, with 13 bases separating them. The length of the CDR3 is 15 residues. Germline V gene sequence: CDR1 LNHDA, CDR2 SQIVND (reference sequence). Drawing the rest from reference TRBV19 and TRBJ2-1, the complete variable domain is DGGITQSPKYLFRKEGQNVTLSCEQNLNHDAMYWYRQDPGQGLRLIYYSQIVNDFQKGDIAEGYSVSREKKESFPLTVTSAQKNPTAFYLCASSIDNVPRNEQFFGPGTRLTVL.

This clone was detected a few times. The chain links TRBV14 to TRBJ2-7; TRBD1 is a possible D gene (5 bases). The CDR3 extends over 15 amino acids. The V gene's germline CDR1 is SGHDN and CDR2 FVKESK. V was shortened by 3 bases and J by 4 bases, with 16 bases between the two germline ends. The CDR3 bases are TGTGCCAGCAGCCATACCTCGAGGTCAGGGTACGAGCAGTACTTC. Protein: CASSHTSRSGYEQYF.

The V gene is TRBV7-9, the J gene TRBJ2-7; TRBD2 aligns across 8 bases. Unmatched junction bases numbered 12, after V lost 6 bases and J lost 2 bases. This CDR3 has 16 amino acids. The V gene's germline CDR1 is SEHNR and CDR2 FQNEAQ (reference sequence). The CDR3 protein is CASSLPGSGIPYEQYF. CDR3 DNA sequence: TGTGCCAGCAGTTTACCGGGTAGCGGGATCCCCTACGAGCAGTACTTC.

The CDR3 sequence: CASSRKTPNYPDYEQYF. The CDR3 nucleotides read TGTGCCAGCAGTCGCAAGACCCCTAACTACCCGGACTACGAGCAGTACTTC. The genes are TRBV3-1 (or the pseudogene TRBV3-2) and TRBJ2-7; D is undetermined. The germline CDR1 and CDR2 sequences are LGHDT and YNNKEL (reference sequence). The CDR3 has 17 residues. V was clipped by 6 bases and J by 3 bases, with 24 bases between them.

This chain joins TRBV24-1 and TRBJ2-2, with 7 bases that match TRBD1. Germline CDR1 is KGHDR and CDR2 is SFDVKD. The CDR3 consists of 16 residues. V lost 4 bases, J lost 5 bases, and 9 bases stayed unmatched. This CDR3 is CATSDPGTVSTGELFF. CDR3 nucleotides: TGTGCCACCAGTGACCCCGGGACAGTGAGTACCGGGGAGCTGTTTTTT.

Here the CDR3 DNA reads TGTGCCAGCAGTGCGACTTACGGACAGGGAGGTTGGAAGCCCCAGCATTTT. Translating gives CASSATYGQGGWKPQHF. V gene TRBV2 combines with J gene TRBJ1-5; 8 nucleotides align to TRBD1. V shed 4 bases and J 8 bases; nucleotides not matched to a gene: 16. The CDR3 consists of 17 residues. The V gene's germline CDR1 is SNHLY and CDR2 FYNNEI.

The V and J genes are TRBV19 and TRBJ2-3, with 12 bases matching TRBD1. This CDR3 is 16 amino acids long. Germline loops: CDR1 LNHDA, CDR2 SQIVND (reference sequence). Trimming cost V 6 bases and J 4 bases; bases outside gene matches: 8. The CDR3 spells CASRGRDRGHADTQYF. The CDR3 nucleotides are TGTGCCAGTAGAGGCCGGGACAGGGGGCACGCAGATACGCAGTATTTT.

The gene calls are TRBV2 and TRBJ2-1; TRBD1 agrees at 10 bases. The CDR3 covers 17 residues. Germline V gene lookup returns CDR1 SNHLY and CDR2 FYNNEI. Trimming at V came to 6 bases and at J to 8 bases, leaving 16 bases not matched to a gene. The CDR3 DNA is TGTGCCAGCAGCCGATGGCCCGGGACAGGGGTGCAGGATGAGCAGTTCTTC. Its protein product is CASSRWPGTGVQDEQFF. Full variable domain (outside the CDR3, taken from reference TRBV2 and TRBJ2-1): EPEVTQTPSHQVTQMGQEVILRCVPISNHLYFYWYRQILGQKVEFLVSFYNNEISEKSEIFDDQFSVERPDGSNFTLKIRSTKLEDSAMYFCASSRWPGTGVQDEQFFGPGTRLTVL.

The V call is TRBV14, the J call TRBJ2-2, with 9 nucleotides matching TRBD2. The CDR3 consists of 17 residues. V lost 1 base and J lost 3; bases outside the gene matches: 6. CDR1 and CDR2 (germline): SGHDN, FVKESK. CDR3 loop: CASSQVYGLAHTGELFF. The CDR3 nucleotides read TGTGCCAGCAGCCAAGTCTACGGACTAGCGCACACCGGGGAGCTGTTTTTT.

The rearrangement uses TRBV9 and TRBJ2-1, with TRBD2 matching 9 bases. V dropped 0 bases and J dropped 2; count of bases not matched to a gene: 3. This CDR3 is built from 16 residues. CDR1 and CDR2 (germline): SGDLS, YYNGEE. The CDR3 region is CASSVVAGVPYNEQFF. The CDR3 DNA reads TGTGCCAGCAGCGTAGTAGCGGGAGTGCCCTACAATGAGCAGTTCTTC. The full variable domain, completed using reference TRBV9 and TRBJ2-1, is DSGVTQTPKHLITATGQRVTLRCSPRSGDLSVYWYQQSLDQGLQFLIQYYNGEERAKGNILERFSAQQFPDLHSELNLSSLELGDSALYFCASSVVAGVPYNEQFFGPGTRLTVL.

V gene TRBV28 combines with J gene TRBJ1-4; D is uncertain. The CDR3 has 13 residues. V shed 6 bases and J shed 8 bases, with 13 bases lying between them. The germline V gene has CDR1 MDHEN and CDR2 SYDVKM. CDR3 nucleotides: TGTGCCAGCAGACGGGTCCCGGGGGAAAAACTGTTTTTT. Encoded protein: CASRRVPGEKLFF.

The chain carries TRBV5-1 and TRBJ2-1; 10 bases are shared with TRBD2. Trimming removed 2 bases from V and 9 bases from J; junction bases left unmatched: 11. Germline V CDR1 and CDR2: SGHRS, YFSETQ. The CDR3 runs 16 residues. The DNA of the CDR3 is TGCGCCAGCAGCTTCAGCGGGAGGGCCGCGTTTATTGAGCAGTTCTTC. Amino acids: CASSFSGRAAFIEQFF.

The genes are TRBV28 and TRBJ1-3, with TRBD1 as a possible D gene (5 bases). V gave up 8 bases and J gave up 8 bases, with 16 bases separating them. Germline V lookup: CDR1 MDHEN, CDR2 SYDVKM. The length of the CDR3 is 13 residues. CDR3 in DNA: TGTGCCAGCCGGAGACCCGCGGGGGACACCATATATTTT. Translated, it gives CASRRPAGDTIYF.

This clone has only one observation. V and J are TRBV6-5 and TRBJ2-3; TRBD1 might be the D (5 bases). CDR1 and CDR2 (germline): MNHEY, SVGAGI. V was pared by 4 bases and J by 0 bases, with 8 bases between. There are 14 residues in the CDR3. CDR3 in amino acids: CASSLYRSTDTQYF. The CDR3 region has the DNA TGTGCCAGCAGTTTGTACAGGAGCACAGATACGCAGTATTTT.

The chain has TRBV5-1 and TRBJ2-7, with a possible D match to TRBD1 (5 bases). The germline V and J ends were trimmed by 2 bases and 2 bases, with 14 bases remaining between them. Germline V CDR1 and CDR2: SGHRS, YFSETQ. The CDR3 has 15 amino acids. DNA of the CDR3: TGCGCCAGCAGCTTAACTGCAGGGAAAGCCTACGAGCAGTACTTC. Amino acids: CASSLTAGKAYEQYF.

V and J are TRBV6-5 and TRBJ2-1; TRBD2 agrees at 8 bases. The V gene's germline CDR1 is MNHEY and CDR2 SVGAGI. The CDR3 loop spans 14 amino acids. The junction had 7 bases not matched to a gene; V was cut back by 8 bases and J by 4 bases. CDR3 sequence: CASARGGRYNEQFF. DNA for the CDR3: TGTGCCAGCGCCAGAGGCGGGAGGTACAATGAGCAGTTCTTC.

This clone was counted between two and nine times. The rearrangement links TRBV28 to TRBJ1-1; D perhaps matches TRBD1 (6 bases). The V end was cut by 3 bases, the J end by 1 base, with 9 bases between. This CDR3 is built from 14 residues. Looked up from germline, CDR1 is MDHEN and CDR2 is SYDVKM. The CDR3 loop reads CASSFRTANTEAFF. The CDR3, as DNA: TGTGCCAGCAGTTTCAGGACAGCGAACACTGAAGCTTTCTTT.

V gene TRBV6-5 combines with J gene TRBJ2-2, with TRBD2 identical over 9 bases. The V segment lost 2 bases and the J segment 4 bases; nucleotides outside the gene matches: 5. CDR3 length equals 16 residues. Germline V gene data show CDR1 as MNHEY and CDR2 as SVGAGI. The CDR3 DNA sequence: TGTGCCAGCAGTTACCACGGACTAGCGAGCACCGGGGAGCTGTTTTTT. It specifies CASSYHGLASTGELFF.

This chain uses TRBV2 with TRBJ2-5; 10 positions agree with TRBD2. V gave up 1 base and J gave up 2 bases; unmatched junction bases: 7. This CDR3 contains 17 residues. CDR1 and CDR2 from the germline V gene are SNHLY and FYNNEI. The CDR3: CASSEGRLAGPQETQYF. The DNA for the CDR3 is TGTGCCAGCAGTGAAGGAAGACTAGCGGGCCCTCAAGAGACCCAGTACTTC.

The CDR3 sequence: CASSYGTSGRLPLSLTDTQYF. The CDR3, as DNA: TGTGCCAGCAGTTACGGGACTAGCGGGCGACTACCCCTGTCCCTCACAGATACGCAGTATTTT. This rearrangement joins TRBV6-2 or TRBV6-3 to TRBJ2-3, with 12 bases fitting TRBD2. The germline V gene has CDR1 MNHEY and CDR2 SVGEGT. V was clipped by 2 bases and J by 2 bases; unmatched bases: 17. The CDR3 contains 21 residues.

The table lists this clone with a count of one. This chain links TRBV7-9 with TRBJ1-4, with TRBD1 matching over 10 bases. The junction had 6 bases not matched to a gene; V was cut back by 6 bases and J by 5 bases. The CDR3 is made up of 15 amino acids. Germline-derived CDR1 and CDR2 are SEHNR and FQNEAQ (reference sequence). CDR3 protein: CASRFPGQGNEKLFF. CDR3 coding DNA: TGTGCCAGCAGATTCCCGGGACAGGGGAATGAAAAACTGTTTTTT.

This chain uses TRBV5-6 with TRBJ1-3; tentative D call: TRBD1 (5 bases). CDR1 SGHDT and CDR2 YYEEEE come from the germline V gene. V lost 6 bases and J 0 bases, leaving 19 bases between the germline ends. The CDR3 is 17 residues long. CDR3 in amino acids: CASNRGGRQLSGNTIYF. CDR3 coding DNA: TGTGCCAGCAACCGGGGGGGACGCCAACTCTCTGGAAACACCATATATTTT.

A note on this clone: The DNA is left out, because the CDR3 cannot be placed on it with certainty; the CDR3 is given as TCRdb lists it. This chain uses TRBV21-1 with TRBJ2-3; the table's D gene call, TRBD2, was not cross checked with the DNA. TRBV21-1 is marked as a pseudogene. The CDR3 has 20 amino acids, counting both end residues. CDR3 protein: CASSKGWGSGSQRDTDTQYF.

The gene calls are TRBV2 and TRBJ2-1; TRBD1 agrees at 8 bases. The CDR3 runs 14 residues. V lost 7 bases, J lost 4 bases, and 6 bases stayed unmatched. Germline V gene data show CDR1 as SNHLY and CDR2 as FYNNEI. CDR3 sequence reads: CASKWTGSYNEQFF. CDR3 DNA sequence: TGTGCCAGCAAATGGACAGGGTCATACAATGAGCAGTTCTTC.

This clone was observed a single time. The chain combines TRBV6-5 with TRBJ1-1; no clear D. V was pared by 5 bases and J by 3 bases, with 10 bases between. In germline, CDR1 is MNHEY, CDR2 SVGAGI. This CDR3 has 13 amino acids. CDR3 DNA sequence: TGTGCCAGCAGTCCCACAGTGTACACTGAAGCTTTCTTT. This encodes CASSPTVYTEAFF.

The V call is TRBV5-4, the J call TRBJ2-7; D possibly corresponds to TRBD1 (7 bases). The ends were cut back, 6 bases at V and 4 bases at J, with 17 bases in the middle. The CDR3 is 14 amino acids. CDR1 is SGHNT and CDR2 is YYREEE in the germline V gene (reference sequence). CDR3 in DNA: TGTGCCAGCACCGAGGGGGCGGGAAGTTACGAGCAGTACTTC. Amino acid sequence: CASTEGAGSYEQYF.

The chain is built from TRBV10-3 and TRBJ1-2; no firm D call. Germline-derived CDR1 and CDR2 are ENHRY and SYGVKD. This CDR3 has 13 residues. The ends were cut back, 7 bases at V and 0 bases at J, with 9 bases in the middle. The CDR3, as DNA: TGTGCCATCACCGCCGGAGCTAACTATGGCTACACCTTC. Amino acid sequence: CAITAGANYGYTF.

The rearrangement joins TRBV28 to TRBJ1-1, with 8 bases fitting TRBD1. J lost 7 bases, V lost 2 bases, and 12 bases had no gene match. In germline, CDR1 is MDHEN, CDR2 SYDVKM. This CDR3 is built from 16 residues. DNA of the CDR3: TGTGCCAGCAGTTTAACCCCAGGGGGCAATCGTAATGAAGCTTTCTTT. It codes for CASSLTPGGNRNEAFF.